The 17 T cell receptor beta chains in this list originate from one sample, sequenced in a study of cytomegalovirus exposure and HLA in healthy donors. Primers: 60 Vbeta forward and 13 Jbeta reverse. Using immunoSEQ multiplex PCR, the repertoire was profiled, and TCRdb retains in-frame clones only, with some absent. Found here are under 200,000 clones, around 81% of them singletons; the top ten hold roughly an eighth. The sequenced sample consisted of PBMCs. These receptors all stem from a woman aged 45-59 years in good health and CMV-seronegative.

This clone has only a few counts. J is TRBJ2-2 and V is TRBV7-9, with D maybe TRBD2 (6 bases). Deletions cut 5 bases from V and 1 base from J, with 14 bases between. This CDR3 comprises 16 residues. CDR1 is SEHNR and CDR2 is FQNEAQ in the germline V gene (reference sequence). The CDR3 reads CASSPPGGRNTGELFF. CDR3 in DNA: TGTGCCAGCAGCCCCCCCGGGGGTAGGAACACCGGGGAGCTGTTTTTT.

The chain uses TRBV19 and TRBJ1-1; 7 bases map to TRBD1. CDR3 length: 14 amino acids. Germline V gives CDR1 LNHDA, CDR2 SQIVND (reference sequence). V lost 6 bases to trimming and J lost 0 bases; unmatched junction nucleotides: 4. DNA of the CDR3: TGTGCCAGTAGACAAGGGGGCATGAACACTGAAGCTTTCTTT. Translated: CASRQGGMNTEAFF.

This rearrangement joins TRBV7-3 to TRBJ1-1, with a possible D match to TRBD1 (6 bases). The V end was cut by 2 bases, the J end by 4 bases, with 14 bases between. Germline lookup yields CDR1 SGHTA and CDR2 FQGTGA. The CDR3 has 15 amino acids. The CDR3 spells CASSLVGSGVTEAFF. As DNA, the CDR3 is TGTGCCAGCAGCTTAGTCGGTTCAGGGGTCACTGAAGCTTTCTTT.

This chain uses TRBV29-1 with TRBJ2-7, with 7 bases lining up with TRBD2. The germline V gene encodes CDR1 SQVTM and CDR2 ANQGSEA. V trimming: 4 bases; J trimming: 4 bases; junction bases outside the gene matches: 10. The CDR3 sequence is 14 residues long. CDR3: CSVGEGVVLYEQYF. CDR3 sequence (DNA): TGCAGCGTTGGGGAGGGAGTCGTTCTATACGAGCAGTACTTC.

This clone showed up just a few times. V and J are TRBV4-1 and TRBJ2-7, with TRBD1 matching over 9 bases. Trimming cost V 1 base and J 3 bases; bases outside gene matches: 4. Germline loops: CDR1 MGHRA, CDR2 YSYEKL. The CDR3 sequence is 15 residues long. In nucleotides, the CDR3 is TGCGCCAGCAGCCAAGGGGACAGGGATTACTACGAGCAGTACTTC. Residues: CASSQGDRDYYEQYF.

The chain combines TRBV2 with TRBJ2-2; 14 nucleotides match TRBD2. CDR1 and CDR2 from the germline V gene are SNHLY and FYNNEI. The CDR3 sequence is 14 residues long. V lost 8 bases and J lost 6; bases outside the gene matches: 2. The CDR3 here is CASGLAGGPGELFF. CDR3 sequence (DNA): TGTGCCAGCGGACTAGCGGGAGGTCCCGGGGAGCTGTTTTTT.

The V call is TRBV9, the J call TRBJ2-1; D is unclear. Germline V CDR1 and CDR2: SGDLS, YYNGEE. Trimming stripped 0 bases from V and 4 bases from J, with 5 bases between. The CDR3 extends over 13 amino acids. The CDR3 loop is CASSVGPYNEQFF. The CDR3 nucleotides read TGTGCCAGCAGCGTAGGGCCTTACAATGAGCAGTTCTTC.

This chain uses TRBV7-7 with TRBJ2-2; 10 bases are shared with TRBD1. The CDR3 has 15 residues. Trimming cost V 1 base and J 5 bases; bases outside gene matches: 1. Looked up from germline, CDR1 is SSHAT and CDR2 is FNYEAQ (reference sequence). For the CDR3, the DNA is TGTGCCAGCAGCTTAGGACAGGGGGCGACCGGGGAGCTGTTTTTT. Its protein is CASSLGQGATGELFF.

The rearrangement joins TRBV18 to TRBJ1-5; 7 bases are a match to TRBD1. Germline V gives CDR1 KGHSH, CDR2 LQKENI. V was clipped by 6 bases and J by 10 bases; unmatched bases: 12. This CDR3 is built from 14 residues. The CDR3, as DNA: TGTGCCAGCTCCGGCAGGGGACAGCCGGAACCCCAGCATTTT. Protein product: CASSGRGQPEPQHF.

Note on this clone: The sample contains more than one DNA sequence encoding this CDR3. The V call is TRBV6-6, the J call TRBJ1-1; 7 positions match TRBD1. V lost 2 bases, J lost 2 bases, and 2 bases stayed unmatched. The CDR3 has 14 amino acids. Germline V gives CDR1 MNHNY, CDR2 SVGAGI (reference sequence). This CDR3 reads CASSYGTANTEAFF. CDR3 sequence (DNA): TGTGCCAGCAGTTACGGGACAGCCAACACTGAAGCTTTCTTT.

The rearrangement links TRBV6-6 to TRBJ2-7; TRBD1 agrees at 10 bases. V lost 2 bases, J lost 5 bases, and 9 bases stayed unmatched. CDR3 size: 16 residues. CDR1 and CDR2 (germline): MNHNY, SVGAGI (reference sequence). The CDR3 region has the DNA TGTGCCAGCAGTTACGCAACGGGACAGGGGCGAGACGAGCAGTACTTC. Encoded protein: CASSYATGQGRDEQYF.

The CDR3 loop is CSGGLYTGELFF. CDR3 DNA: TGCAGCGGGGGGCTCTACACCGGGGAGCTGTTTTTT. This chain joins TRBV29-1 and TRBJ2-2; D might be TRBD1 (6 bases). The CDR3 spans 12 residues. Germline V lookup: CDR1 SQVTM, CDR2 ANQGSEA. The ends were cut back, 7 bases at V and 3 bases at J, with 9 bases in the middle.

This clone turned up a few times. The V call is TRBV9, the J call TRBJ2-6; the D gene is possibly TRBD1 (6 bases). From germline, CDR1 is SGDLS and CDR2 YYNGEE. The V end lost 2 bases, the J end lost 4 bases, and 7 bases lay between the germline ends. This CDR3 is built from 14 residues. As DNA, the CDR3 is TGTGCCAGCAGCGTCAGGGGAGGGGCCAACGTCCTGACTTTC. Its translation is CASSVRGGANVLTF. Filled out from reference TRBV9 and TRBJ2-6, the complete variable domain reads DSGVTQTPKHLITATGQRVTLRCSPRSGDLSVYWYQQSLDQGLQFLIQYYNGEERAKGNILERFSAQQFPDLHSELNLSSLELGDSALYFCASSVRGGANVLTFGAGSRLTVL.

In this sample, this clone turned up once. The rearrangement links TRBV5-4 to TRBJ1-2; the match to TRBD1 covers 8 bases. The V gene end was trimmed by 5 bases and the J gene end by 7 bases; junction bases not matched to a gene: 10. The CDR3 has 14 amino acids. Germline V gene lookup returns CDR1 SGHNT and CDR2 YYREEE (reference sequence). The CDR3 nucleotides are TGTGCCAGCAGACCTGGACAGGGAGTTACTGGCTACACCTTC. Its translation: CASRPGQGVTGYTF.

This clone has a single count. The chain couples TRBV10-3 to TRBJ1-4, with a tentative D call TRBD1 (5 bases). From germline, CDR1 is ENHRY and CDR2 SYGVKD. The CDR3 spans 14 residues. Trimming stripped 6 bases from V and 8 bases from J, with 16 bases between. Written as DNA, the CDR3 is TGTGCCATCAGGGGGGAGATGGCGGGGGAAAAACTGTTTTTT. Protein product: CAIRGEMAGEKLFF.

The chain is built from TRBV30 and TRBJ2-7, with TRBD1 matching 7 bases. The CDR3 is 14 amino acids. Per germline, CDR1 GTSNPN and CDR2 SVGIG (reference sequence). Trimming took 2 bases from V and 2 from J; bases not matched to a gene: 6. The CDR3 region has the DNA TGTGCCTGGAGTCACCGGGACAGAACCTACGAGCAGTACTTC. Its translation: CAWSHRDRTYEQYF.

The CDR3 reads CASRGRSGSSYNEQFF. The CDR3 region has the DNA TGTGCCAGCAGGGGACGTAGCGGGAGTTCCTACAATGAGCAGTTCTTC. This chain joins TRBV27 and TRBJ2-1, with 9 bases lining up with TRBD2. With 6 bases clipped from V and 1 base from J, the junction kept 7 bases outside the gene matches. Germline lookup yields CDR1 MNHEY and CDR2 SMNVEV (reference sequence). CDR3 length: 16 residues.